Below are 11 T cell receptor beta chains sequenced from a single sample in a study of blood T cells in healthy people across ages. A second PCR of 7 to 11 cycles used a sample-barcoded 5' primer and a J-beta primer mix. TCRdb reprocessed the 5' RACE reads with MiXCR, giving one entry per CDR3 protein. The profile shows approximately 1.5 million distinct CDR3 sequences, about 42% of them singletons. Sequenced material: blood. The receptors derive from a woman between 18 and 29 years old in good health.

In DNA form, the CDR3 reads TGTGCCAGCAGCCCAGAGAGAAACGTACGCGAGCAGTACTTC. It specifies CASSPERNVREQYF. This chain uses TRBV9 with TRBJ2-7; D gene unclear. V gave up 4 bases and J gave up 6 bases, with 17 bases separating them. CDR3 size: 14 residues. Germline assignment: CDR1 SGDLS and CDR2 YYNGEE.

The CDR3 sequence: CASSPTMQGLNYGYTF. CDR3 DNA sequence: TGTGCCAGCAGCCCAACGATGCAGGGACTTAACTATGGCTACACCTTC. This rearrangement joins TRBV7-9 to TRBJ1-2; the D gene is possibly TRBD1 (5 bases). The CDR3 consists of 16 residues. The V gene lost 5 bases and the J gene lost 1 base, with 17 bases spanning the gap. Germline CDR1 and CDR2: SEHNR and FQNEAQ (reference sequence). Together with reference TRBV7-9 and TRBJ1-2, the CDR3 gives the full variable domain: DTGVSQNPRHKITKRGQNVTFRCDPISEHNRLYWYRQTLGQGPEFLTYFQNEAQLEKSRLLSDRFSAERPKGSFSTLEIQRTEQGDSAMYLCASSPTMQGLNYGYTFGSGTRLTVV.

The rearrangement uses TRBV5-1 and TRBJ1-2; no reliable D call. V gave up 5 bases and J gave up 8 bases, with 16 bases separating them. The CDR3 loop spans 13 amino acids. Germline assignment: CDR1 SGHRS and CDR2 YFSETQ. CDR3 DNA sequence: TGCGCCAGCAGAGGCTACGGGGATAAGGGCTACACCTTC. Protein: CASRGYGDKGYTF.

The sample holds many counts of this clonotype. The V gene is TRBV7-2, the J gene TRBJ2-1; weak D call: TRBD2 (6 bases). Germline V gene data show CDR1 as SGHTA and CDR2 as FQGNSA. Trimming removed 5 bases from V and 2 bases from J, with 13 bases in between. This CDR3 spans 15 amino acids. CDR3 sequence reads: CASSTSGGAYNEQFF. CDR3 DNA: TGTGCCAGCAGCACCTCCGGGGGAGCCTACAATGAGCAGTTCTTC.

This clonotype occurred a few times. The genes are TRBV20-1 and TRBJ2-1; weak D call: TRBD1 (6 bases). The CDR3 length is 14 residues. The V gene lost 0 bases and the J gene lost 3 bases, with 9 bases spanning the gap. From germline, CDR1 is DFQATT and CDR2 SNEGSKA (reference sequence). The CDR3 DNA is TGCAGTGCTAGAGAGGGGGCAGGCTACAATGAGCAGTTCTTC. Translating gives CSAREGAGYNEQFF.

This clonotype was observed a few times. This chain connects TRBV9 to TRBJ2-1; 10 bases fit TRBD2. In germline, CDR1 is SGDLS, CDR2 YYNGEE. This CDR3 is 18 amino acids long. V shed 1 base, J shed 1 base, and the junction held 8 bases outside the gene matches. The CDR3 coding sequence is TGTGCCAGCAGCGTACAGCGGGGGGGCGATCAGTCCTACAATGAGCAGTTCTTC. It codes for CASSVQRGGDQSYNEQFF.

CDR3 region: CASSQVRAGDYEQYF. CDR3 nucleotide sequence: TGCGCCAGCAGCCAAGTTAGGGCAGGGGACTACGAGCAGTACTTC. This rearrangement joins TRBV4-3 to TRBJ2-4, with D tentatively TRBD1 (6 bases). The J call could be wrong; TRBJ2-7 is a better fit for the DNA end. CDR1 and CDR2 from the germline V gene are LGHNA and YSLEER. CDR3 length equals 15 residues.

This sequence joins TRBV25-1 and TRBJ2-3; D is perhaps TRBD2 (5 bases). The CDR3 spans 14 residues. Germline assignment: CDR1 MGHDK and CDR2 SYGVNS. With 8 bases removed from V and 4 bases from J, the gap between germline ends came to 16 bases. CDR3 sequence (DNA): TGTGCCAGCCGAGAACACGGGCGGGCAGATACGCAGTATTTT. Residues: CASREHGRADTQYF. Full variable domain (remainder filled in from reference TRBV25-1 and TRBJ2-3): EADIYQTPRYLVIGTGKKITLECSQTMGHDKMYWYQQDPGMELHLIHYSYGVNSTEKGDLSSESTVSRIRTEHFPLTLESARPSHTSQYLCASREHGRADTQYFGPGTRLTVL.

The rearrangement uses TRBV10-2 and TRBJ2-3; 8 bases agree with TRBD2. Germline trimming cut 2 bases from V and 4 bases from J; bases unmatched to any gene: 14. Germline values: CDR1 WSHSY, CDR2 SAAADI. The CDR3 has 18 amino acids. CDR3 region: CASSEGLSGGPSSDTQYF. In nucleotides, the CDR3 is TGCGCCAGCAGTGAGGGCCTATCGGGAGGGCCATCCTCAGATACGCAGTATTTT.

The chain carries TRBV2 and TRBJ2-7; D is unclear. CDR3 length: 15 amino acids. Germline CDR1 SNHLY, CDR2 FYNNEI. V lost 1 base and J 6 bases, leaving 16 bases between the germline ends. CDR3 protein: CASSEGPGLVPEQYF. In DNA form, the CDR3 reads TGTGCCAGCAGTGAAGGGCCGGGTCTGGTTCCCGAGCAGTACTTC.

The chain carries TRBV28 and TRBJ2-3, with TRBD2 matching 7 bases. Germline loops: CDR1 MDHEN, CDR2 SYDVKM. The V gene end was trimmed by 6 bases and the J gene end by 2 bases; junction bases not matched to a gene: 8. The CDR3 is 15 amino acids. The DNA of the CDR3 is TGTGCCAGCAGAACGGGACTAACCCCCACAGATACGCAGTATTTT. Its translation: CASRTGLTPTDTQYF.